This T cell receptor (beta chain) was captured in a study of early stage breast cancer tumors. Study as a whole: ER+/PR+/HER2- status applied to about 70% of the 16 invasive breast tumors. Roughly 8 ER+/PR+/HER2- tumors were invasive ductal; a few were invasive lobular.

As to this clone: Antigen specificity is unknown.

The data were produced by immunoSEQ multiplex PCR, yet TCRdb's version contains in-frame clones alone and is incomplete. The sample shows tens of thousands of clones, almost 75% of them seen only once. Study-wide results and limits: Compared with adjacent normal breast, tumors showed around 2.5-fold denser, more clonal T cells. Most shared enriched TCRB sequences were commonly generated ones.

Germline CDR1 and CDR2: SGHRS and YFSETQ. CDR3 length: 17 residues. V lost 0 bases, J lost 0 bases, and 12 bases lay in between. The chain joins TRBV5-1 to TRBJ2-2; D is ambiguous. The sequencing sample was made of breast tumor tissue. The clonotype comes from a person aged 25 to 45 with breast cancer. The CDR3 DNA sequence: TGCGCCAGCAGCTTGGGGTTGGGGAATACGAACACCGGGGAGCTGTTTTTT. It encodes CASSLGLGNTNTGELFF.